This TCR beta chain is drawn from a study of vaccination and CD4 T cells after COVID-19. Study-wide background: Post-COVID draws followed diagnosis by a median roughly 93 days (range 35 to 161). Some control cultures received a CEFX pool, which served as the positive control. Others received an HIV-1 Nef pool or no peptide. Overall study results and limits: The median count of SARS-CoV-2-reactive clonotypes rose from approximately 21 to 40, not significantly.

The Oncomine TCR Beta short-read assay was applied to DNA of cultured CD4+ T cells. One entry per CDR3 protein results from TCRdb running MiXCR on the PCR reads. Of more than 6,000 distinct CDR3 sequences in the sample, roughly 50% were seen once. Indicated treatment: roughly ten-day PBMC culture with coronavirus spike peptide pools or control peptides (ViraFEST assay). During the years 2011-2018, before the COVID-19 pandemic, the unexposed donor's CD4+ T cells were collected. ViraFEST used peptide pools to expand antigen-specific T cells, then sequenced TCRs. The trim removed 10 bases at V and 6 bases at J, leaving 8 bases unmatched. Germline values: CDR1 MNHEY, CDR2 SMNVEV (reference sequence). The CDR3 is 13 amino acids. As to this clonotype: Its antigen is still unknown.

The sequence was obtained from a human donor in good health. The specimen was CD4+ T cells from blood, cultured in vitro. J is TRBJ1-2 and V is TRBV27; 10 nucleotides match TRBD1. As DNA, the CDR3 is TGTGCCACTTGGGGGGGGACAGGGGATGGCTACACCTTC. It encodes CATWGGTGDGYTF.